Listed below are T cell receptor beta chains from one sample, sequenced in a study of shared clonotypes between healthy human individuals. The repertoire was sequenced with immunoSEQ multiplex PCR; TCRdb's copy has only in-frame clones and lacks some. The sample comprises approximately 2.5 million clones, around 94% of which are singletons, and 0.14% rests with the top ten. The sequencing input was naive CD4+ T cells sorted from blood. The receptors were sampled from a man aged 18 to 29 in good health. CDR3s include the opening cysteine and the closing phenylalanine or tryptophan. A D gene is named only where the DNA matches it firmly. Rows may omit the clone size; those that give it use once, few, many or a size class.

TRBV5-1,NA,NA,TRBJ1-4,CASSLEVAGSKLFF,TGCGCCAGCAGCTTGGAGGTGGCAGGGTCAAAACTGTTTTTT
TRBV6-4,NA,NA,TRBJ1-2,CASSDSGTPPWGYTF,TGTGCCAGCAGTGACTCAGGGACCCCTCCCTGGGGCTACACCTTC
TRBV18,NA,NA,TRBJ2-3,CASSPRSDTQYF,TGTGCCAGCTCACCTCGCTCAGATACGCAGTATTTT
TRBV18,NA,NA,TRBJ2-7,CASSPIVDSYEQYF,TGTGCCAGCTCACCAATCGTCGACTCCTACGAGCAGTACTTC
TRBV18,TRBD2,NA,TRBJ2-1,CASSPPGSGGGNYNEQFF,TGTGCCAGCTCACCACCTGGAAGCGGGGGGGGAAACTACAATGAGCAGTTCTTC
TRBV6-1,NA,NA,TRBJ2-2,CASSEGYLYTGELFF,TGTGCCAGCAGTGAAGGTTACCTTTATACCGGGGAGCTGTTTTTT
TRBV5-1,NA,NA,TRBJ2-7,CASSLRVNYEQYF,TGCGCCAGCAGCTTGAGGGTCAACTACGAGCAGTACTTC
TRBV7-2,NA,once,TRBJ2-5,CASSASERRVETQYF,TGTGCCAGCAGCGCTTCTGAGAGGAGGGTAGAGACCCAGTACTTC
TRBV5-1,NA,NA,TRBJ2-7,CASSLGVGLYEQYF,TGCGCCAGCAGCTTGGGAGTAGGCCTCTACGAGCAGTACTTC
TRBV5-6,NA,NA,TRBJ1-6,CASSTGTKSPLHF,TGTGCCAGCAGCACCGGGACGAAGTCACCCCTCCACTTT
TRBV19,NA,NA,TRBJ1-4,CASSTGWGPREKLFF,TGTGCCAGTAGTACCGGTTGGGGGCCTCGGGAAAAACTGTTTTTT
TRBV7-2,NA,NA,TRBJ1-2,CASSLGAQGSGYGYTF,TGTGCCAGCAGCTTAGGGGCACAGGGCTCCGGCTATGGCTACACCTTC
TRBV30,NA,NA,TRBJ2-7,CAWILILHEQYF,TGTGCCTGGATTTTGATTCTCCACGAGCAGTACTTC
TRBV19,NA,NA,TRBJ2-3,CASSTWGTSTDTQYF,TGTGCCAGTAGTACATGGGGGACTAGCACAGATACGCAGTATTTT
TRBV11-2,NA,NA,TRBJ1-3,CASSTGGSGNTIYF,TGTGCCAGCAGCACCGGAGGCTCTGGAAACACCATATATTTT
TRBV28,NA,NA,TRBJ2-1,CASSPSGREQFF,TGTGCCAGCAGCCCGTCGGGCAGAGAGCAGTTCTTC
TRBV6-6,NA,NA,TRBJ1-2,CASRHKTSPVGYTF,TGTGCCAGCAGACATAAGACAAGCCCGGTGGGCTACACCTTC
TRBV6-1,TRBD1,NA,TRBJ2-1,CASDIQGRGRDEQFF,TGTGCCAGCGACATTCAAGGCAGGGGGCGGGATGAGCAGTTCTTC
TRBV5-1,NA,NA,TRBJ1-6,CASSLARDVPNSPLHF,TGCGCCAGCAGCTTGGCCAGGGACGTTCCTAATTCACCCCTCCACTTT
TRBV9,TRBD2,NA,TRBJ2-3,CASTRGMASGSTDTQYF,TGTGCCAGCACCCGAGGGATGGCTAGCGGGAGTACAGATACGCAGTATTTT
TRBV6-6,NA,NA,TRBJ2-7,CASSPDYEQYF,TGTGCCAGCAGTCCGGACTACGAGCAGTACTTC
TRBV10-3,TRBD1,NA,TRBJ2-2,CASGQGALTGELFF,TGTGCCAGCGGACAGGGGGCGTTAACCGGGGAGCTGTTTTTT
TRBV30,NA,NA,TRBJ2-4,CAWSVLGRPELVTKNIQYF,TGTGCCTGGAGTGTACTTGGCAGGCCGGAACTGGTGACCAAAAACATTCAGTACTTC
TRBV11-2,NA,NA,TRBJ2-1,CASSRGAALEQFF,TGTGCCAGCAGCCGTGGGGCGGCCCTTGAGCAGTTCTTC
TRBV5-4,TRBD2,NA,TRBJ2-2,CASSPALAGGPNTGELFF,TGTGCCAGCAGCCCTGCTCTAGCGGGAGGTCCAAACACCGGGGAGCTGTTTTTT
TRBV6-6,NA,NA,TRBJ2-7,CASSSVRTSYEQYF,TGTGCCAGCAGCTCCGTGAGGACCTCCTACGAGCAGTACTTC
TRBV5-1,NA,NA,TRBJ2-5,CASSLGDLRWEETQYF,TGCGCCAGCAGCCTGGGGGACCTACGCTGGGAAGAGACCCAGTACTTC
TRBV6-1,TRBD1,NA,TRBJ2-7,CASSARTGGYEQYF,TGTGCCAGCAGTGCAAGGACAGGGGGGTACGAGCAGTACTTC
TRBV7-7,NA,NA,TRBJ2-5,CASSFDGGGTQYF,TGTGCTAGCAGCTTTGACGGGGGCGGGACCCAGTACTTC
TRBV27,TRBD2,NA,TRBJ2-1,CASRPGLAGVNEQFF,TGTGCCAGCAGGCCGGGACTAGCGGGAGTCAATGAGCAGTTCTTC
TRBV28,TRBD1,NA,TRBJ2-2,CASSFSDRVTGELFF,TGTGCCAGCAGTTTTAGCGACAGGGTCACCGGGGAGCTGTTTTTT
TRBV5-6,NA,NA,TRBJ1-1,CASILKGVWTEAFF,TGTGCCAGCATCCTAAAGGGGGTTTGGACTGAAGCTTTCTTT
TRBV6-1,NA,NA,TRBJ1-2,CASFSPTQGQGYTF,TGTGCCAGCTTTTCCCCCACACAGGGCCAAGGCTACACCTTC
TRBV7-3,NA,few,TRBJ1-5,CASSSHGGQPQHF,TGTGCCAGCAGCTCGCATGGGGGACAGCCCCAGCATTTT
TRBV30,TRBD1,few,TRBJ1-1,CAWSPWDRGSPEAFF,TGTGCCTGGAGTCCTTGGGACAGGGGATCCCCTGAAGCTTTCTTT
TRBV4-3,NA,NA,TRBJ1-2,CASSLYSGGADYGYTF,TGCGCCAGCAGCCTCTATTCCGGGGGGGCTGACTATGGCTACACCTTC
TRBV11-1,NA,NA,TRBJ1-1,CASSLGWNTEAFF,TGTGCCAGCAGCTTAGGTTGGAACACTGAAGCTTTCTTT
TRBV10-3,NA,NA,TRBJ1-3,CAISERLEGGGNTIYF,TGTGCCATCAGTGAGAGACTTGAGGGCGGTGGAAACACCATATATTTT
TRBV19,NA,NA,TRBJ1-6,CASSIRGIGSYNSPLHF,TGTGCCAGTAGTATTCGCGGGATAGGCTCCTATAATTCACCCCTCCACTTT